A single sample is the source of the 25 T cell receptor delta chains below, sequenced in a study of gamma-delta T cells after stem cell transplantation. TCRdb re-processed the RT-PCR reads via CATT. Seen here are approximately 5,700 delta-chain clones, 1.9% observed once, and the top ten hold approximately 20%. The sequenced sample was gamma-delta T cells. The receptors here all came from a human donor. It is not recorded whose cells these are; they may come from a transplant donor.

Judged by abundance, this clone is large. The sample contains more than one DNA sequence encoding this CDR3. This chain connects TRDV2 to TRDJ1; D is unclear. The germline V gene has CDR1 GEAIGNYY and CDR2 EKD. The CDR3 length is 18 residues. V was clipped by 1 base and J by 0 bases, with 20 bases between them. The CDR3 protein is CACDTVKVRGSYTDKLIF. The CDR3 DNA reads TGTGCCTGTGACACGGTTAAAGTAAGGGGTTCGTACACCGATAAACTCATCTTT.

This clone turned up a few times. A read error is likely here: a far larger clone is one base away. Within the sample, other DNA sequences also encode this same CDR3. This chain uses TRDV2 with TRDJ3; D not certain. Between the trimmed V and J ends, which lost 0 bases and 4 bases, there was a span of 15 bases. Germline values: CDR1 GEAIGNYY, CDR2 EKD. This CDR3 comprises 18 residues. CDR3 amino acids: CACDTGSPKSWDTRQMFF. The CDR3, as DNA: TGTGCCTGTGACACCGGATCACCCAAATCTTGGGACACCCGACAGATGTTTTTC.

This clone has only a few counts. This likely reflects a read error, since a far larger clone is one base away. In the same sample, other DNA sequences code for this CDR3. The genes are TRDV2 and TRDJ1, with D unresolved. Germline V gene data show CDR1 as GEAIGNYY and CDR2 as EKD. This CDR3 region has 14 residues. CDR3: CACDGLGGTDKLIF. CDR3 sequence (DNA): TGTGCCTGTGACGGACTTGGAGGCACCGATAAGCTCATCTTT.

In its sample, this clone ranks as large. The same CDR3 also results from other DNA sequences found in this sample. DNA of the CDR3: TGTGCCTGTGATAAAGTGACCGTACTGGGGGATTTTAGGTACACCGATAAACTCATCTTT. As protein: CACDKVTVLGDFRYTDKLIF. The chain combines TRDV2 with TRDJ1; 10 bases map to TRDD3. V was pared by 4 bases and J by 0 bases, with 19 bases of the junction left unmatched. The CDR3 is 20 residues long. From germline, CDR1 is GEAIGNYY and CDR2 EKD.

This clone was detected only a few times. TCRdb records a much larger clone's protein for this DNA, with a difference at residue 3 that likely arises from a read error; the protein given is the translation of the DNA. V and J are TRDV2 and TRDJ3, with 9 bases fitting TRDD3. CDR3 length: 20 amino acids. The germline V gene encodes CDR1 GEAIGNYY and CDR2 EKD. The CDR3 DNA follows: TGTGCCCGTGACACACCCTCTGGGGGATCGAGCTCCTGGGACACCCGACAGATGTTTTTC. Translation gives CARDTPSGGSSSWDTRQMFF.

Comment on this clone: A far larger clone differs by one base, so this is likely a read error. This chain uses TRDV2 with TRDJ1; 13 bases map to TRDD3. The V gene's germline CDR1 is GEAIGNYY and CDR2 EKD. The CDR3 runs to 18 residues. The CDR3 DNA follows: TGTGCCTGTGGCACCCTACTGGGGGATACGCGGCTAACCGATAAACTCATCTTT. Its translation is CACGTLLGDTRLTDKLIF.

The gene calls are TRDV2 and TRDJ3; 13 bases are a match to TRDD3. CDR1 is GEAIGNYY, CDR2 EKD, per germline. V gave up 0 bases and J gave up 0 bases; unmatched junction bases: 25. The CDR3 runs to 27 residues. CDR3 bases: TGTGCCTGTGACACCGGCCCGCCTAAAGGCGTACTGGGGGATACGCAGACCAGCTCCTGGGACACCCGACAGATGTTTTTC. Its protein product is CACDTGPPKGVLGDTQTSSWDTRQMFF.

About this clone: This likely came from a read error, as a far larger clone is one base away. Within the sample, other DNA sequences also encode this same CDR3. The chain links TRDV2 to TRDJ1; 12 bases are a match to TRDD3. This CDR3 contains 18 residues. Germline loops: CDR1 GEAIGNYY, CDR2 EKD. The CDR3 spells CACDSLLGDTSYTDKLIF. The CDR3 nucleotides are TGTGCCTGTGACTCGTTACTGGGGGATACAAGTTACACCGATAAGCTCATCTTT.

This clone was seen only a few times. TCRdb's entry gives the protein of a much larger clone, which mismatches this DNA's translation at residue 9, likely from a read error; the protein reported here is translated from the DNA. The chain has TRDV2 and TRDJ1; 10 nucleotides agree with TRDD3. Germline V lookup: CDR1 GEAIGNYY, CDR2 EKD. This CDR3 has 17 amino acids. V was clipped by 1 base and J by 0 bases; unmatched bases: 7. The CDR3 region has the DNA TGTGCCTGTGACACGCTGGGGGATATGGCGTACACCGATAAACTCATCTTT. Translated, it gives CACDTLGDMAYTDKLIF.

This clone was detected a few times. It differs at one base from a far larger clone, so likely a read error. The J gene is TRDJ1, the V gene TRDV2, with TRDD3 identical over 8 bases. V dropped 5 bases and J dropped 0; count of bases not matched to a gene: 16. The CDR3 runs 18 residues. Per the germline V gene, CDR1 is GEAIGNYY and CDR2 is EKD. The CDR3 region is CACGALGDLIPYTDKLIF. For the CDR3, the DNA is TGTGCCTGTGGCGCCTTGGGGGATCTGATTCCGTACACCGATAAACTCATCTTT.

This clone was counted only a few times. TCRdb lists the protein of a much larger clone for this DNA, which differs at residue 14, so this is likely a read error; the protein given here is translated from the DNA itself. The CDR3 coding sequence is TGTGCCTGTGACACCGTCCTACGAACGCCCACCGATAAACCCATCTTT. This sequence encodes CACDTVLRTPTDKPIF. The chain employs TRDV2 and TRDJ1; weak D call: TRDD2 (6 bases). CDR1 is GEAIGNYY and CDR2 is EKD in the germline V gene. This CDR3 is built from 16 residues.

This clone was picked up a small number of times. For this DNA, TCRdb reports the protein of a much larger clone, which diverges at residue 10, most likely from a read error; the protein presented here is translated directly from the DNA. The J gene is TRDJ1, the V gene TRDV1; the match to TRDD3 covers 10 bases. Germline-derived CDR1 and CDR2 are TSWWSYY and QGS. Trimming at V came to 5 bases and at J to 3 bases, leaving 27 bases not matched to a gene. The CDR3 has 22 amino acids. CDR3 in DNA: TGTGCTCTTGGGATACCCTTCCTAACAGTGCACCTGTACTGGGGGATCCCCGATAAACTCATCTTT. Its translation: CALGIPFLTVHLYWGIPDKLIF.

This clone was detected only a few times. This likely traces to a read error, being one base from a far larger clone. The identical CDR3 is also encoded by other nucleotide sequences in the sample. CDR3 sequence: CACDTVLPTLGDTGPDKLIF. As DNA, the CDR3 is TGTGCCTGTGACACCGTCCTTCCCACTTTGGGGGATACGGGACCCGATAAACTCATCTTT. The chain uses TRDV2 and TRDJ1, with TRDD3 matching over 11 bases. Germline values: CDR1 GEAIGNYY, CDR2 EKD. J lost 3 bases, V lost 0 bases, and 17 bases had no gene match. This CDR3 region has 20 residues.

This clone is medium-sized (0.01 to 0.1%) by share. The chain couples TRDV2 to TRDJ1; 7 bases are a match to TRDD3. Trimming at V came to 1 base and at J to 0 bases, leaving 10 bases not matched to a gene. The length of the CDR3 is 17 residues. Germline CDR1 is GEAIGNYY and CDR2 is EKD. The CDR3 sequence is CACDTLPTLGDTDKLIF. The CDR3, as DNA: TGTGCCTGTGACACTCTCCCTACTCTGGGGGACACCGATAAACTCATCTTT.

Ten or more counts support this clone. This may arise from a read error, as a much more abundant clone is one base away. The V and J genes are TRDV2 and TRDJ1; 8 bases align to TRDD3. Germline V CDR1 and CDR2: GEAIGNYY, EKD. This CDR3 spans 14 amino acids. This CDR3 is CARDPLGASDKLIF. As DNA, the CDR3 is TGTGCCCGTGACCCACTGGGGGCTTCCGATAAACTCATCTTT.

This clone was counted only a few times. The protein given by TCRdb reflects a much larger clone and differs at residue 10 from this DNA's translation, likely from a read error; the protein shown is the DNA's translation. The chain joins TRDV2 to TRDJ1, with 10 bases that match TRDD3. The CDR3 sequence is 19 residues long. Germline V CDR1 and CDR2: GEAIGNYY, EKD. The J segment lost 3 bases and the V segment lost 0 bases, leaving 15 bases of the junction unmatched. CDR3 region: CACDTLLGDAPKGSDKLIF. CDR3 DNA: TGTGCCTGTGACACCCTACTGGGGGATGCGCCTAAAGGCTCCGATAAACTCATCTTT.

The table lists this clone with a few counts. The rearrangement joins TRDV2 to TRDJ1; a weak D match, TRDD2 (5 bases). Trimming took 0 bases from V and 1 from J, leaving 11 bases between them. The CDR3 covers 15 residues. From germline, CDR1 is GEAIGNYY and CDR2 EKD. CDR3 sequence (DNA): TGTGCCTGTGACACCGTTTCCTCCCGCACCGATAAACTCATCTTT. Protein sequence: CACDTVSSRTDKLIF.

This clone turned up a few times. The gene calls are TRDV2 and TRDJ2; TRDD3 agrees at 7 bases. This CDR3 is built from 19 residues. J was trimmed by 8 bases and V by 0 bases; bases with no gene match: 20. Germline-derived CDR1 and CDR2 are GEAIGNYY and EKD. The CDR3 bases are TGTGCCTGTGACACCCTCTCTTACGAATCTGGGGGCATGGATGCACAACTCTTCTTT. Protein product: CACDTLSYESGGMDAQLFF.

This clone was seen a few times. TCRdb lists the protein of a much larger clone for this DNA, which differs at residue 6, so this is likely a read error; the protein given here is translated from the DNA itself. The V and J genes are TRDV2 and TRDJ1, with 13 bases that match TRDD3. In germline, CDR1 is GEAIGNYY, CDR2 EKD. The CDR3 runs 19 residues. The V segment lost 0 bases and the J segment 3 bases; nucleotides outside the gene matches: 12. The CDR3 reads CACDTEPVLGDTEADKLIF. The CDR3 DNA follows: TGTGCCTGTGACACCGAGCCCGTACTGGGGGATACGGAGGCCGATAAACTCATCTTT.

This clone was detected only a few times. This probably arose from a read error, given a far larger clone one base away. Other nucleotide sequences from this sample produce the same CDR3. This chain connects TRDV2 to TRDJ1, with D possibly being TRDD2 (9 bases). Looked up from germline, CDR1 is GEAIGNYY and CDR2 is EKD. V was shortened by 3 bases and J by 11 bases, with 39 bases between the two germline ends. The CDR3 is 20 residues long. CDR3 in amino acids: CACDAVPSYEGIRGDGKLIF. The DNA of the CDR3 is TGTGCCTGTGACGCCGTTCCTTCCTACGAAGGGATACGCGGAGACGGTAAGCTCATCTTT.

Sample share makes this clone medium-sized. The same CDR3 is also encoded by other DNA sequences in this sample. V is TRDV2 and J is TRDJ1; TRDD3 is a possible D gene (6 bases). Germline CDR1 is GEAIGNYY and CDR2 is EKD. The CDR3 is 17 residues long. V lost 3 bases and J 0 bases, leaving 19 bases between the germline ends. CDR3 coding DNA: TGTGCCTGTGACCCCTTGGTGGGGGCCCCGTACACCGATAAACTCATCTTT. Translation gives CACDPLVGAPYTDKLIF.

About this clone itself: A far larger clone is just one base off, so this is likely a read error. In the same sample, other DNA sequences code for this CDR3. This rearrangement joins TRDV2 to TRDJ1; TRDD3 agrees at 12 bases. Germline assignment: CDR1 GEAIGNYY and CDR2 EKD. J gave up 7 bases and V 0 bases, and 17 bases lay outside the gene matches. The CDR3 runs 19 residues. The CDR3, as DNA: TGTGCCTGTGACACCTTACTGGGGGATACACGCCCTTCAGGTGGTAAACTCATCTTT. Residues: CACDTLLGDTRPSGGKLIF.

In DNA form, the CDR3 reads TGTGCCTGTGACACCGTGGGTCTTAGGTACACCGATAAACTCATCTTT. It is translated as CACDTVGLRYTDKLIF. The genes are TRDV2 and TRDJ1, with D uncertain. The CDR3 length is 16 residues. Between the trimmed V and J ends, which lost 0 bases and 0 bases, there was a span of 13 bases. Germline V lookup: CDR1 GEAIGNYY, CDR2 EKD.

As to this clone: TCRdb records a much larger clone's protein for this DNA, with a difference at residue 4 that likely arises from a read error; the protein given is the translation of the DNA. This chain connects TRDV2 to TRDJ1, with TRDD3 matching over 12 bases. CDR1 is GEAIGNYY, CDR2 EKD, per germline. This CDR3 region has 16 residues. CDR3 amino acids: CACNTLGDTSTDKLIF. As DNA, the CDR3 is TGTGCCTGTAACACACTGGGGGATACATCGACCGATAAACTCATCTTT.

The sample holds a few counts of this clone. A far larger clone differs by one base, so this is likely a read error. Other DNA sequences within the sample encode an identical CDR3. The chain joins TRDV2 to TRDJ3; TRDD3 matches 8 bases. CDR3 length: 19 amino acids. The germline gives CDR1 GEAIGNYY, CDR2 EKD. The CDR3 DNA reads TGTGCCTGCGACAAGCTGGGGGAGCCAAGCTCCTGGGACACCCGACAGATGTTTTTC. Its translation is CACDKLGEPSSWDTRQMFF.